This TCR beta chain was documented in a study of CD8 T cells in Susac syndrome. A quantity of about 0.5 to 1 ug RNA underwent reverse transcription using random hexamers. TCRdb independently ran MiXCR on the immunoSEQ multiplex PCR reads; one entry per CDR3 protein. The table shows some 200,000 distinct CDR3 sequences, with approximately 95% occurring only once. The V end lost 0 bases, the J end lost 1 base, and 7 bases lay between the germline ends. CDR1 and CDR2 (germline): SGHDT, YYEEEE. CDR3 length equals 14 residues. Study results and caveats: The total CD8+ repertoires yielded sixteen Susac-specific public clones and the CD8+ TEMRA repertoires yielded roughly five.

As for this clonotype: No antigen is known for it.

The sequencing input was CD8+ T cells from PBMCs. The chain joins TRBV5-6 to TRBJ1-1; D call uncertain. This TCR derives from a human donor with Susac syndrome. Here the CDR3 DNA reads TGTGCCAGCAGCTTGGGACATCCGAACACTGAAGCTTTCTTT. Translated: CASSLGHPNTEAFF.